This T cell receptor (beta chain) was captured by sequencing in a study of blood T cell repertoires in COVID-19. About the study: Acute and convalescent COVID-19 specimens originated in the United States, Italy and Spain. Sample material is recorded as cDNA or gDNA derived from T cells, B-cell-depleted T cells, or PBMCs.

The trim removed 3 bases at V and 4 bases at J, leaving 2 bases unmatched. Germline lookup yields CDR1 SGHDT and CDR2 YYEEEE. This CDR3 spans 14 amino acids. This clone was found a few times. Other nucleotide sequences in the sample specify the same CDR3. Recruited during active infection, patients (from Seattle) were subsequently followed longitudinally. Per the original methods: How many nucleated cells were present was estimated from reference gene primer amplification. Repertoires were generated with immunoSEQ multiplex PCR, while TCRdb's copy carries only in-frame clones and drops some. V and J calls and clone size are as listed in that table; D and trimming were resolved from the DNA. This table has some 180,000 clones, around 79% appearing once.

This clonotype was obtained from a woman aged 40 to 55 with COVID-19, enrolled during active disease. The V gene is TRBV5-6, the J gene TRBJ1-2; TRBD1 matches 11 bases. The sequenced sample consisted of peripheral blood. CDR3 nucleotide sequence: TGTGCCAGCAGCTCGGGGACAGGGGGCTATGGCTACACCTTC. It translates to CASSSGTGGYGYTF. The entire variable domain, with the rest obtained from reference TRBV5-6 and TRBJ1-2, is as follows: DAGVTQSPTHLIKTRGQQVTLRCSPKSGHDTVSWYQQALGQGPQFIFQYYEEEERQRGNFPDRFSGHQFPNYSSELNVNALLLGDSALYLCASSSGTGGYGYTFGSGTRLTVV.